The entry that follows covers one TCR beta chain sequence. The target antigen is unknown. This record belongs to a study of beta chain features in type 1 diabetes. Turning to the study itself: Healthy donors and patients showed comparable age, gender and cell yields.

CDR1 and CDR2 (germline): LNHNV, YYDKDF (reference sequence). The CDR3 loop spans 16 amino acids. The V segment lost 5 bases and the J segment 4 bases; nucleotides outside the gene matches: 6. Points from the study as a whole: Type 1 diabetes patients had VDJ junctions that carried fewer insertions and more deletions. All four CD4+ subsets from Type 1 diabetes patients carried moderately but significantly shorter TCRB CDR3s.

The isolated RNA, all of it, was reverse transcribed, so expressed TCRB transcripts were what got sequenced. Using immunoSEQ multiplex PCR, the repertoire was profiled, and TCRdb retains in-frame clones only, with some absent. The table shows some 350,000 clones, with roughly a tenth occurring only once. The J gene is TRBJ2-3, the V gene TRBV15, with 13 bases fitting TRBD2. The sample comprised central memory CD4+ T cells from blood. This TCR was sampled from a man aged 30 to 39 with type 1 diabetes. This CDR3 reads CATSARLAGGADTQYF. CDR3 sequence (DNA): TGTGCCACCAGCGCCCGACTAGCGGGAGGTGCAGATACGCAGTATTTT. The full variable domain, its missing parts supplied by reference TRBV15 and TRBJ2-3, is DAMVIQNPRYQVTQFGKPVTLSCSQTLNHNVMYWYQQKSSQAPKLLFHYYDKDFNNEADTPDNFQSRRPNTSFCFLDIRSPGLGDTAMYLCATSARLAGGADTQYFGPGTRLTVL.